This TCR beta chain comes out of a study of blood T cell repertoires in COVID-19. Study summary: Italy, Spain and the United States were the sources of the convalescent and acute COVID-19 samples. Sources were T cells, B-cell-depleted T cells, or PBMCs; the material itself was cDNA or gDNA.

The length of the CDR3 is 13 residues. Germline values: CDR1 MNHNY, CDR2 SVGAGI (reference sequence). Trimming pared 6 bases from V and 5 bases from J, leaving 13 bases between. As originally analysed: Scientists estimated how many nucleated cells there were by amplifying reference gene primers. Produced via immunoSEQ multiplex PCR; TCRdb's table is partial and in-frame only. The D gene and trimming were derived from the DNA, and the V and J assignments and clone size from that table. The table records roughly 120,000 clones, approximately 90% of them present only once. This receptor was identified in a human donor in a cohort sampled during active COVID-19. The specimen sequenced was peripheral blood. V gene TRBV6-6 combines with J gene TRBJ2-5, with D perhaps TRBD2 (7 bases). CDR3 nucleotides: TGTGCCAGCAGAGGGGGGGGGCGGGAGACCCAGTACTTC. Its protein product is CASRGGGRETQYF.